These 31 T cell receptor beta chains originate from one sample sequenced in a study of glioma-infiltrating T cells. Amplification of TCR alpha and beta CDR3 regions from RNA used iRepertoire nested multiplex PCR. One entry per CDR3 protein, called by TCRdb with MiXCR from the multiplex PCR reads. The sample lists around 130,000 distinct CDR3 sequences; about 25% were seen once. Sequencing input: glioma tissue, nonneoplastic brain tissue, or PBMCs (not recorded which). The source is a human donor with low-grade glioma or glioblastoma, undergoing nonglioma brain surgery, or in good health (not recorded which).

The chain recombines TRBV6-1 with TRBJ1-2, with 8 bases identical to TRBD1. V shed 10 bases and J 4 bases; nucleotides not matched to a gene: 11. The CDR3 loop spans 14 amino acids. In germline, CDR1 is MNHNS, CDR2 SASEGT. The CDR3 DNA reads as TGTGCCATCAGGGGGCAACGAGCGGCCTATGGCTACACCTTC. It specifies CAIRGQRAAYGYTF.

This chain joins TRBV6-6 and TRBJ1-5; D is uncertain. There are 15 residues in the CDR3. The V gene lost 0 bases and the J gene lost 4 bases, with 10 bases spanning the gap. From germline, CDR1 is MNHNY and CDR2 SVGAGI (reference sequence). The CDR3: CASSYSRTGNQPQHF. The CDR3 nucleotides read TGTGCCAGCAGTTACTCGAGAACGGGTAATCAGCCCCAGCATTTT.

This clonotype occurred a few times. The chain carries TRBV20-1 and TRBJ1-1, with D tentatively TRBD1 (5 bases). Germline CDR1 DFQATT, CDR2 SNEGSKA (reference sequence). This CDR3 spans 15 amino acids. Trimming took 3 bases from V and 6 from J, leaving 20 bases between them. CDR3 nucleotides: TGCAGTGCTAGGGGGAGCCTCCAGGGAGGGGCTGAAGCTTTCTTT. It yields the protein CSARGSLQGGAEAFF.

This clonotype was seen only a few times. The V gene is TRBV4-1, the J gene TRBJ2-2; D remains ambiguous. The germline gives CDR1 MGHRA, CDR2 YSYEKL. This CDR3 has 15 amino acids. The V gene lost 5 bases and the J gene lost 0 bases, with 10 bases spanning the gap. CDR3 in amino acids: CASSFPGPNTGELFF. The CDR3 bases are TGCGCCAGCAGCTTTCCTGGGCCGAACACCGGGGAGCTGTTTTTT.

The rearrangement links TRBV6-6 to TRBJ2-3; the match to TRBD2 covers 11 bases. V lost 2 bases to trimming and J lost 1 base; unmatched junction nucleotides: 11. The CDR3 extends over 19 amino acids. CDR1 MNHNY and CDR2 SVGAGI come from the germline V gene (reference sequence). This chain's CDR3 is CASSYEGGTSGGGTDTQYF. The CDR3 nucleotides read TGTGCCAGCAGTTACGAAGGGGGGACTAGCGGAGGGGGCACAGATACGCAGTATTTT.

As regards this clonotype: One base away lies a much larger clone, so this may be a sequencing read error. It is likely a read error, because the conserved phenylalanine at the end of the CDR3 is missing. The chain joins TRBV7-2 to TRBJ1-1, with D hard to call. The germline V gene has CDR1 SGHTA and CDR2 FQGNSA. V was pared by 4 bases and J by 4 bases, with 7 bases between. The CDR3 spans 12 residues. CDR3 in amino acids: CASSYLSTEAFS. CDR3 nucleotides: TGTGCCAGCAGCTATCTGAGCACTGAAGCTTTCTCT.

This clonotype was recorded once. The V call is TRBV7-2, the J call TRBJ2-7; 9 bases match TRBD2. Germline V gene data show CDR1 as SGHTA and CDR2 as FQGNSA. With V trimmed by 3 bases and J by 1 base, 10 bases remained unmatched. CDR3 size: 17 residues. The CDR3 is CASSLGLAGSLSYEQYV. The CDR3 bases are TGTGCCAGCAGCTTGGGGCTAGCGGGGTCTTTGTCCTACGAGCAGTACGTC.

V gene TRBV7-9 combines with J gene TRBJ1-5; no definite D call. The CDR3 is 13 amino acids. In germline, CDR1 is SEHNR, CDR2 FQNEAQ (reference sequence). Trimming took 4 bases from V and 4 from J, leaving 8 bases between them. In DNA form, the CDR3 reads TGTGCCAGCAGCTCGGCAGTGAATCAGCCCCAGCATTTT. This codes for CASSSAVNQPQHF.

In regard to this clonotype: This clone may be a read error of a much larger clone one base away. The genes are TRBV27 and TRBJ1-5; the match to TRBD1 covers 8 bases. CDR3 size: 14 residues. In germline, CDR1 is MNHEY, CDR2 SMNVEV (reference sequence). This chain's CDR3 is CASSFRQGSQPKHF. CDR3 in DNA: TGTGCCAGCAGTTTTAGACAGGGGAGTCAGCCCAAGCATTTT.

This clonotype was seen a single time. The CDR3 loop reads CASGLGQGEQPQHF. CDR3 nucleotide sequence: TGTGCCAGCGGTTTGGGACAGGGGGAACAGCCCCAGCATTTT. V and J are TRBV6-5 and TRBJ1-5; TRBD1 aligns across 11 bases. This CDR3 is 14 amino acids long. V dropped 8 bases and J dropped 7; count of bases not matched to a gene: 7. Germline assignment: CDR1 MNHEY and CDR2 SVGAGI.

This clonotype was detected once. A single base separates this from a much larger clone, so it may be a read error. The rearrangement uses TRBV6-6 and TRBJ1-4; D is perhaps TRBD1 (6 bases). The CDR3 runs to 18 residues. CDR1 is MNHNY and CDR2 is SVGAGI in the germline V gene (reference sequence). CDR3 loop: CASSKPPGKGTTNEKLSF. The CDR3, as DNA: TGTGCCAGCAGCAAACCGCCAGGGAAGGGGACAACTAATGAAAAACTGTCTTTT.

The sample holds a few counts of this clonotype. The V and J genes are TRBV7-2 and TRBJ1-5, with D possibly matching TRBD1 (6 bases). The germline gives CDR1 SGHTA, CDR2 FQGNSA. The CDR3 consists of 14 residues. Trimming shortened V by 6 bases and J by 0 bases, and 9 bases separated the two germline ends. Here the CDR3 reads CASSTGLSNQPQHF. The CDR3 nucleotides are TGTGCCAGCAGTACAGGGCTTAGCAATCAGCCCCAGCATTTT.

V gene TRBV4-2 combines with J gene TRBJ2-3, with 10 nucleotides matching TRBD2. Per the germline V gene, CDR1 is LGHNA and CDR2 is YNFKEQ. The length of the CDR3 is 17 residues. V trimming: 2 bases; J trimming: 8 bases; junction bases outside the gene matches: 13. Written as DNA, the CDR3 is TGTGCCAGCAGCCAAAGGGTACTAGCGGGGAAGCAGGGTACGCAGTATTTT. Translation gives CASSQRVLAGKQGTQYF.

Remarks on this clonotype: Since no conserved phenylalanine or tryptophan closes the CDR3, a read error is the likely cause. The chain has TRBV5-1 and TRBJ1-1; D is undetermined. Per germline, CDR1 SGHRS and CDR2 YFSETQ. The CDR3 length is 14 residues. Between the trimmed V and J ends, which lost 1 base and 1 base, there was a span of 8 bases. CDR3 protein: CASSLTPGNTEAFL. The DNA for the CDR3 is TGCGCCAGCAGCTTGACTCCAGGGAACACTGAAGCTTTCCTT.

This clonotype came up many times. CDR3 DNA sequence: TGTGCCACCAGCAGGGCCTTAGCAGATACGCAGTATTTT. Its protein product is CATSRALADTQYF. The chain uses TRBV24-1 and TRBJ2-3, with TRBD1 as a possible D gene (5 bases). Germline V lookup: CDR1 KGHDR, CDR2 SFDVKD. V was clipped by 7 bases and J by 4 bases, with 11 bases between them. This CDR3 is built from 13 residues.

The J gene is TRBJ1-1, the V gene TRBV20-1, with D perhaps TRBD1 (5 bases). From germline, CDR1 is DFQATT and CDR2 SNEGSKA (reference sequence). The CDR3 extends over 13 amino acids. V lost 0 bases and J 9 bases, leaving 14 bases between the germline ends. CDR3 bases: TGCAGTGCTAGAGATGGAAGGGAGGGGAAAGCTTTCTTT. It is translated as CSARDGREGKAFF.

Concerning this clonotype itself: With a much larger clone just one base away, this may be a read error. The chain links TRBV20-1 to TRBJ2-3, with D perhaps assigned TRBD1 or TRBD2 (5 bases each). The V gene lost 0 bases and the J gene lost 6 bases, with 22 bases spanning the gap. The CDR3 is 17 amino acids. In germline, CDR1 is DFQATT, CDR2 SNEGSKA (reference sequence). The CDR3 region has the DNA TGCAGTGCTAGAGACAGACGGGACCCACGAAGGGGTGATACGCAGTATTTT. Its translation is CSARDRRDPRRGDTQYF.

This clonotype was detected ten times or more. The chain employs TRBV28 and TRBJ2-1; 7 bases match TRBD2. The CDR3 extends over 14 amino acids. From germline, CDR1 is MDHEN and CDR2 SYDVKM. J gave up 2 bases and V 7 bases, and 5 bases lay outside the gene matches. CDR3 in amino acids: CASNRGVPYNEQFF. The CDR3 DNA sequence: TGTGCCAGCAATCGGGGGGTCCCCTACAATGAGCAGTTCTTC.

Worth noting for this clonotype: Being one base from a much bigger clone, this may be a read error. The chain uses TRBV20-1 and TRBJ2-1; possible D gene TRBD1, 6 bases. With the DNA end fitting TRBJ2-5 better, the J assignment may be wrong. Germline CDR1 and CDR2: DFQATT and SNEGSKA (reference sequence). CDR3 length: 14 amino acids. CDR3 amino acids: CSVGPPAGAETQYF. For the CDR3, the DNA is TGCAGTGTCGGACCCCCTGCAGGGGCAGAGACCCAGTACTTC.

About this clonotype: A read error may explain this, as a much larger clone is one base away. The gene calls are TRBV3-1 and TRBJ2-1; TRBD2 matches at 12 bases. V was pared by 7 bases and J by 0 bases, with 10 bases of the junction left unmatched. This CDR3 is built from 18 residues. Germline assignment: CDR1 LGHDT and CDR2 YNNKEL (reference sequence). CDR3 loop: CASTPNLAGGRSYNEQFF. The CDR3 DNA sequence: TGTGCCAGCACCCCTAATCTAGCGGGGGGGCGCTCCTACAATGAGCAGTTCTTC.

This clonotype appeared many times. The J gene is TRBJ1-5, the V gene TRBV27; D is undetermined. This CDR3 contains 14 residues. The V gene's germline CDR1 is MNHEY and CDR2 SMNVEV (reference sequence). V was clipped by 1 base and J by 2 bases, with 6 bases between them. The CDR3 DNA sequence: TGTGCCAGCAGTTTATTGTCCGGCAATCAGCCCCAGCATTTT. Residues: CASSLLSGNQPQHF.

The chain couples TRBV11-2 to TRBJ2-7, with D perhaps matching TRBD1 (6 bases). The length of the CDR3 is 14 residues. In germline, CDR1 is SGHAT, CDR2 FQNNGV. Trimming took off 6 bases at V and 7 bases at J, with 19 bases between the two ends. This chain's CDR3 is CASSASPDSAEQYV. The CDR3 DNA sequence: TGTGCCAGCAGTGCCTCTCCGGACAGTGCTGAGCAGTACGTC.

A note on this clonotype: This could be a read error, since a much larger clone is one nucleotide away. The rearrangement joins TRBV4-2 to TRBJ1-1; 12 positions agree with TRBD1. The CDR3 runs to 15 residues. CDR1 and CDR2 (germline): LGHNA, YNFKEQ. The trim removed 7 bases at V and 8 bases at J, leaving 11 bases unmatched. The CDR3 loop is CASILHGTGGREAFF. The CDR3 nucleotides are TGTGCCAGCATCCTACACGGGACAGGGGGCAGAGAAGCTTTCTTT.

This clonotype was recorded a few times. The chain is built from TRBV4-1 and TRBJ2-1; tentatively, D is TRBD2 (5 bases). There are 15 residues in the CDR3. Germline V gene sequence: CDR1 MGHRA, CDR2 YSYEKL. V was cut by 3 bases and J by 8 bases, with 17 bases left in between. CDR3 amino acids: CASSQEPPEAHEQFF. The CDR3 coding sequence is TGCGCCAGCAGCCAGGAACCCCCGGAGGCCCATGAGCAGTTCTTC.

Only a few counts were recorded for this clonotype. Here the CDR3 reads CASSLDAQNSPLHF. CDR3 nucleotides: TGTGCCAGCAGCTTAGACGCACAGAATTCACCCCTCCACTTT. This chain uses TRBV7-9 with TRBJ1-6; D unclear. The CDR3 runs to 14 residues. CDR1 SEHNR and CDR2 FQNEAQ come from the germline V gene (reference sequence). V lost 1 base to trimming and J lost 7 bases, with 8 bases between them.

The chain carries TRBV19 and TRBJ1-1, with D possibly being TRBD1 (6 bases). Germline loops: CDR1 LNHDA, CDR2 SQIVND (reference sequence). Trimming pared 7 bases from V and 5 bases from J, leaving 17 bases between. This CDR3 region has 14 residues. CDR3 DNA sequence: TGTGCCAGTACCCGCCAGGGGAAGGGGACTGAAGCTTTCTTT. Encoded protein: CASTRQGKGTEAFF.

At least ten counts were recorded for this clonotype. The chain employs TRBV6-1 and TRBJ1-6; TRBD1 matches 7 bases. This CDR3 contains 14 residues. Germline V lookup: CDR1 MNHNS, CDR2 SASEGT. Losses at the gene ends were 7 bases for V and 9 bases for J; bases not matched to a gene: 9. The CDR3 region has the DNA TGTGCCAGCAATCGACAGGGTTACGGTTCACCCCTCCACTTT. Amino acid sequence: CASNRQGYGSPLHF.

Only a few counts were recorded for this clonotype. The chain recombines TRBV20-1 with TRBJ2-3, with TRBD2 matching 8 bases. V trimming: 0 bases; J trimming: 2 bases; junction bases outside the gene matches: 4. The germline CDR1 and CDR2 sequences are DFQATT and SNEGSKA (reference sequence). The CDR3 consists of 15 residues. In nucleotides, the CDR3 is TGCAGTGCTAGAGATTCACTAGCGGCCACAGATACGCAGTATTTT. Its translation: CSARDSLAATDTQYF.

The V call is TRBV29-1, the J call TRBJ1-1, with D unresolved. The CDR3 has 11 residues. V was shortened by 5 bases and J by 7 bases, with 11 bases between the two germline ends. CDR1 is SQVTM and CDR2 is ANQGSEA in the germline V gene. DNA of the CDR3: TGCAGCGTTCTAGAACTTTTTGAAGCTTTCTTT. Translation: CSVLELFEAFF. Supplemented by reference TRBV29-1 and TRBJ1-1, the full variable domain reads SAVISQKPSRDICQRGTSLTIQCQVDSQVTMMFWYRQQPGQSLTLIATANQGSEATYESGFVIDKFPISRPNLTFSTLTVSNMSPEDSSIYLCSVLELFEAFFGQGTRLTVV.

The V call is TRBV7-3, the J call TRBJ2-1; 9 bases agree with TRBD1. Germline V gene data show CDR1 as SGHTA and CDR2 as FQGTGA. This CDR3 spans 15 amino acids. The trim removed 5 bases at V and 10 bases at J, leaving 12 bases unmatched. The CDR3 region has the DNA TGTGCCAGCAGCGCACAGACAGGGGGGCGAGGGGAGCAGTTCTTC. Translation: CASSAQTGGRGEQFF. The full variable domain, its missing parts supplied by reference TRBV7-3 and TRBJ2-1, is GAGVSQTPSNKVTEKGKYVELRCDPISGHTALYWYRQSLGQGPEFLIYFQGTGAADDSGLPNDRFFAVRPEGSVSTLKIQRTERGDSAVYLCASSAQTGGRGEQFFGPGTRLTVL.

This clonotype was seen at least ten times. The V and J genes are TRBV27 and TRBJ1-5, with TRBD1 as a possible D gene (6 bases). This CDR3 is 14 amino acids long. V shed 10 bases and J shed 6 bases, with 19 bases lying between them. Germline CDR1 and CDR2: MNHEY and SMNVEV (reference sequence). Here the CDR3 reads CATRTQGLGQPQHF. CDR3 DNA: TGTGCCACCAGAACTCAGGGGCTCGGTCAGCCCCAGCATTTT.